The sample holds many counts of the clone carrying this TCR beta chain. As yet, its antigen is unknown. This sample was taken from a study of T cells in Graves' hyperthyroidism and ophthalmopathy. Overall study results and limits: In blood, most of the thyroid clonotypes expanded above 0.001 were also present.

Amplified TCR beta CDR3 regions came from RNA transcripts. Primed by the HTBI set, a first-round RT-PCR was run on the TCR CDR3. TCRdb reanalysed the multiplex PCR reads using MiXCR and keeps one entry per CDR3 protein. The repertoire holds around 500,000 distinct CDR3 sequences, 13% to 15% seen once, with about 15% in the top ten. The CDR3 is made up of 12 amino acids. V lost 10 bases and J lost 7, with 14 bases in between. CDR1 is SGHKS and CDR2 is YYEKEE in the germline V gene (reference sequence). Patients showing uncontrolled infection, other autoimmune disease, pregnancy or lactation were ineligible. For the diagnoses, clinical symptoms, serum thyroxine and TRAb, thyroid ultrasound and orbital computed tomography were used. PBMCs stemmed from about 9.7 ml fresh peripheral blood.

Sequencing was performed on blood. The source of this sequence is a woman in her thirties or forties with Graves' hyperthyroidism. The chain employs TRBV5-5 and TRBJ2-2, with D maybe TRBD1 (7 bases). The CDR3 region has the DNA TGTGCCGAAGGAGGGGGCGGCGGGGAGCTGTTTTTT. It yields the protein CAEGGGGGELFF.